The next 14 T cell receptor beta chains were all read from a single sample in a study of CD8+CD57+ T cells in acquired aplastic anemia. Patients picked for sequencing had shown CD8+CD57+ cell expansion detected by flow cytometry. Genomic DNA provided the template from which TCR beta VDJ and CDR3 profiles were obtained. TCRdb re-derived calls from the reads in MiXCR, one entry per CDR3 protein. Among around 200,000 distinct CDR3 sequences listed, roughly 50% were seen once. The sequencing input was sorted CD4+, CD8+, or CD8+CD57+ T cells (not recorded which) from PBMCs. These receptors all come from a human donor with aplastic anemia.

This rearrangement joins TRBV20-1 to TRBJ2-5; possibly TRBD1 for D (6 bases). The CDR3 extends over 15 amino acids. CDR1 is DFQATT, CDR2 SNEGSKA, per germline (reference sequence). The V gene lost 6 bases and the J gene lost 7 bases, with 24 bases spanning the gap. The CDR3 DNA sequence: TGCAGTGCCTATGGCAGCCAGGGGAGAGGGGGGACCCAGTACTTC. Encoded protein: CSAYGSQGRGGTQYF.

The rearrangement uses TRBV9 and TRBJ1-3; D is perhaps TRBD1 (5 bases). Trimming removed 0 bases from V and 13 bases from J, with 14 bases in between. From germline, CDR1 is SGDLS and CDR2 YYNGEE. The CDR3 runs 13 residues. As DNA, the CDR3 is TGTGCCAGCAGCGTAGACACCGGGGACCGGATATATTTT. This encodes CASSVDTGDRIYF.

The chain combines TRBV14 with TRBJ2-7; weak D call: TRBD1 (6 bases). Trimming took 4 bases from V and 0 from J, leaving 10 bases between them. The CDR3 is made up of 14 amino acids. The V gene's germline CDR1 is SGHDN and CDR2 FVKESK. CDR3 region: CASSRRDNSYEQYF. CDR3 nucleotides: TGTGCCAGCAGCCGACGGGACAACTCCTACGAGCAGTACTTC.

This clonotype was detected ten times or more. The chain joins TRBV4-2 to TRBJ1-4; 9 bases agree with TRBD1. Unmatched junction bases numbered 5, after V lost 4 bases and J lost 5 bases. CDR1 and CDR2 from the germline V gene are LGHNA and YNFKEQ. The CDR3 totals 15 residues. The CDR3 DNA is TGTGCCAGCAGCCTGCTGACAGGGGGAAATGAAAAACTGTTTTTT. Translated: CASSLLTGGNEKLFF.

Concerning this clonotype itself: A junction end diverges from the germline sequence, so it may reflect a read error. The chain is built from TRBV9 and TRBJ2-2; possibly TRBD2 for D (5 bases). Germline-derived CDR1 and CDR2 are SGDLS and YYNGEE. This CDR3 comprises 14 residues. The CDR3 region is CASSQDWNTGELFF. CDR3 bases: TGTGCCAGCAGCCAGGACTGGAACACTGGGGAGCTGTTTTTT. Together with reference TRBV9 and TRBJ2-2, the CDR3 gives the full variable domain: DSGVTQTPKHLITATGQRVTLRCSPRSGDLSVYWYQQSLDQGLQFLIQYYNGEERAKGNILERFSAQQFPDLHSELNLSSLELGDSALYFCASSQDWNTGELFFGEGSRLTVL.

A note on this clonotype: Given a much more abundant clone one base away, this may be a read error. The rearrangement links TRBV20-1 to TRBJ2-1, with D possibly matching TRBD2 (5 bases). The V gene's germline CDR1 is DFQATT and CDR2 SNEGSKA (reference sequence). V lost 0 bases and J 3 bases, leaving 9 bases between the germline ends. The CDR3 loop spans 14 amino acids. CDR3 amino acids: CSARDGMIYNEQFF. The CDR3 coding sequence is TGCAGTGCTAGAGACGGGATGATCTACAATGAGCAGTTCTTC.

In this sample, this clonotype turned up many times. The CDR3, as DNA: TGTGCCAGCAGCTTAATAGGGCGGGGGCTGTCCTACGAGCAGTACTTC. This gives the protein CASSLIGRGLSYEQYF. J is TRBJ2-7 and V is TRBV7-9, with a tentative D call TRBD2 (7 bases). This CDR3 has 16 residues. Between the trimmed V and J ends, which lost 2 bases and 1 base, there was a span of 15 bases. Germline V gene lookup returns CDR1 SEHNR and CDR2 FQNEAQ (reference sequence).

This clonotype was recorded many times. This chain links TRBV6-1 with TRBJ2-5, with 7 nucleotides matching TRBD2. Losses at the gene ends were 4 bases for V and 1 base for J; bases not matched to a gene: 6. Germline V gives CDR1 MNHNS, CDR2 SASEGT. The CDR3 runs 15 residues. The CDR3 loop is CASSGPASGQETQYF. In DNA form, the CDR3 reads TGTGCCAGCAGTGGCCCGGCTAGCGGCCAAGAGACCCAGTACTTC.

This clonotype was counted ten times or more. The CDR3 loop reads CSAEGDARGIYNEQFF. CDR3 bases: TGCAGTGCCGAGGGCGACGCCAGAGGGATCTACAATGAGCAGTTCTTC. The gene calls are TRBV20-1 and TRBJ2-1; D is possibly TRBD2 (5 bases). Germline V gene data show CDR1 as DFQATT and CDR2 as SNEGSKA (reference sequence). The CDR3 is made up of 16 amino acids. V lost 6 bases, J lost 3 bases, and 21 bases lay in between.

As regards this clonotype: The junction departs from germline at one end; a sequencing error may be responsible. The CDR3 DNA reads TGTGCCAGCAGTCACTTTCAAGAGGCCCAGTACTTC. Residues: CASSHFQEAQYF. The V call is TRBV27, the J call TRBJ2-5; D unclear. This CDR3 has 12 residues. Per the germline V gene, CDR1 is MNHEY and CDR2 is SMNVEV (reference sequence).

The sample holds many counts of this clonotype. The chain combines TRBV5-8 with TRBJ1-3; maybe TRBD1 (5 bases). CDR1 is SGHTS, CDR2 YDEGEE, per germline. Deletions cut 0 bases from V and 4 bases from J, with 11 bases between. The CDR3 consists of 15 residues. The DNA of the CDR3 is TGTGCCAGCAGCTTGGCCGGGACCGCCGGAAACACCATATATTTT. Amino acids: CASSLAGTAGNTIYF.

The chain uses TRBV15 and TRBJ1-4; 7 positions agree with TRBD1. In germline, CDR1 is LNHNV, CDR2 YYDKDF (reference sequence). The CDR3 length is 13 residues. The V segment lost 5 bases and the J segment 7 bases; nucleotides outside the gene matches: 4. Here the CDR3 reads CATSPRDSEKLFF. The CDR3 coding sequence is TGTGCCACCAGCCCCCGGGACAGTGAAAAACTGTTTTTT.

This chain uses TRBV7-6 with TRBJ2-5; D remains unclear. This CDR3 comprises 14 residues. Germline CDR1 SGHVS, CDR2 FNYEAQ. Trimming took 1 base from V and 5 from J, leaving 11 bases between them. This CDR3 reads CASSLGTVSETQYF. The CDR3 DNA is TGTGCCAGCAGCTTAGGGACGGTCTCGGAGACCCAGTACTTC.

This rearrangement joins TRBV7-9 to TRBJ2-3; D is perhaps TRBD2 (7 bases). The CDR3 has 14 amino acids. Looked up from germline, CDR1 is SEHNR and CDR2 is FQNEAQ (reference sequence). V was shortened by 4 bases and J by 5 bases, with 13 bases between the two germline ends. In DNA form, the CDR3 reads TGTGCCAGCAGCTGGGGGGGCATGGGAGATACGCAGTATTTT. It translates to CASSWGGMGDTQYF.